This T cell receptor (beta chain) was profiled in a study of shared clonotypes between healthy human individuals. V dropped 5 bases and J dropped 2; count of bases not matched to a gene: 9. This CDR3 has 16 amino acids. CDR1 is SGHAT and CDR2 is FQDESV in the germline V gene (reference sequence). The deep-level immunoSEQ assay was used. The table came from immunoSEQ multiplex PCR; TCRdb's copy has only in-frame clones and leaves some out. The sample has 2 million to 3 million clones, roughly 93% seen once. Both subsets, CD45RA+ naive and CD45RA-negative memory, were split from the CD4+ cells. Sequenced sample: naive CD4+ T cells from PBMCs. The subset denotes: CD45RA+ positively selected. This receptor was obtained from a man between 18 and 29 years old in good health. Some clones in this sample may be carry-over from other donors' samples. V gene TRBV11-1 combines with J gene TRBJ1-2; TRBD1 agrees at 9 bases. The CDR3 DNA sequence: TGTGCCAGCAGCCGGGACAGGGCGCATAGAAACTATGGCTACACCTTC. It yields the protein CASSRDRAHRNYGYTF.